A single sample gave rise to the 12 T cell receptor beta chains below, sequenced in a study of T-cell memory formation after mild COVID-19. One entry per CDR3 protein, called by TCRdb with MiXCR from the 5' RACE reads. The sample includes a few hundred thousand distinct CDR3 sequences, 16% of them seen just once. Sequenced input: PBMCs or a T cell subset sorted from them (not recorded which). These receptors were obtained from a man between 18 and 35 years old who had mild COVID-19 (a few samples of this study predate the infection). Cell type and time point are not known.

V is TRBV5-6 and J is TRBJ2-2; 10 nucleotides match TRBD1. Germline V gene data show CDR1 as SGHDT and CDR2 as YYEEEE. V trimming: 1 base; J trimming: 5 bases; junction bases outside the gene matches: 11. This CDR3 region has 18 residues. CDR3 residues: CASSLLRQGAVGTGELFF. The DNA for the CDR3 is TGTGCCAGCAGCTTGCTGAGACAGGGGGCAGTGGGTACCGGGGAGCTGTTTTTT.

The genes are TRBV7-9 and TRBJ1-6; 9 bases match TRBD1. Looked up from germline, CDR1 is SEHNR and CDR2 is FQNEAQ (reference sequence). J gave up 6 bases and V 5 bases, and 11 bases lay outside the gene matches. The CDR3 totals 17 residues. CDR3 in amino acids: CASSRTEQGARNSPLHF. CDR3 bases: TGTGCCAGCAGCCGCACGGAACAGGGGGCGCGTAATTCACCCCTCCACTTT.

This clonotype was picked up a small number of times. The CDR3 region has the DNA TGCAGTGCTAGAGCAGGGACCTCTGGAAACACCATATATTTT. It specifies CSARAGTSGNTIYF. The V call is TRBV20-1, the J call TRBJ1-3; D is perhaps TRBD1 (5 bases). This CDR3 region has 14 residues. CDR1 is DFQATT and CDR2 is SNEGSKA in the germline V gene (reference sequence). Deletions cut 1 base from V and 0 bases from J, with 7 bases between.

The rearrangement joins TRBV9 to TRBJ2-1, with a possible D match to TRBD1 (6 bases). The CDR3 is 16 residues long. V was cut by 2 bases and J by 0 bases, with 12 bases left in between. Per the germline V gene, CDR1 is SGDLS and CDR2 is YYNGEE. This chain's CDR3 is CASSVGPDSSYNEQFF. The DNA of the CDR3 is TGTGCCAGCAGCGTGGGCCCGGACAGCTCCTACAATGAGCAGTTCTTC.

The rearrangement links TRBV7-8 to TRBJ2-3, with D tentatively TRBD1 (6 bases). This CDR3 comprises 17 residues. Between the trimmed V and J ends, which lost 0 bases and 3 bases, there was a span of 16 bases. Per the germline V gene, CDR1 is SGHVS and CDR2 is FQNEAQ. The chain's CDR3 is CASSLAGVGARTDTQYF. The DNA of the CDR3 is TGTGCCAGCAGCTTAGCGGGGGTGGGGGCCAGGACAGATACGCAGTATTTT. Supplemented by reference TRBV7-8 and TRBJ2-3, the full variable domain reads GAGVSQSPRYKVAKRGQDVALRCDPISGHVSLFWYQQALGQGPEFLTYFQNEAQLDKSGLPSDRFFAERPEGSVSTLKIQRTQQEDSAVYLCASSLAGVGARTDTQYFGPGTRLTVL.

This clonotype was counted many times. The rearrangement uses TRBV7-9 and TRBJ2-1; 7 nucleotides line up with TRBD1. Germline trimming cut 4 bases from V and 4 bases from J; bases unmatched to any gene: 7. This CDR3 is built from 15 residues. Germline lookup yields CDR1 SEHNR and CDR2 FQNEAQ (reference sequence). CDR3 protein: CASSSPGQRYNEQFF. DNA for the CDR3: TGTGCCAGCAGCTCACCGGGACAGAGATACAATGAGCAGTTCTTC.

This chain links TRBV12-3 or TRBV12-4 with TRBJ2-1; 8 positions agree with TRBD2. J lost 6 bases, V lost 3 bases, and 4 bases had no gene match. The CDR3 covers 14 residues. CDR3 amino acids: CASSLNGGGNEQFF. The DNA for the CDR3 is TGTGCCAGCAGTTTGAACGGGGGGGGCAATGAGCAGTTCTTC.

This clonotype was seen a few times. The chain uses TRBV7-2 and TRBJ1-2; D is ambiguous. CDR3 length equals 14 residues. Trimming shortened V by 5 bases and J by 0 bases, and 10 bases separated the two germline ends. CDR1 SGHTA and CDR2 FQGNSA come from the germline V gene. The CDR3 DNA follows: TGTGCCAGCAGCCCAAGACGCTCTAACTATGGCTACACCTTC. This gives the protein CASSPRRSNYGYTF.

This clonotype came up a few times. The chain combines TRBV7-3 with TRBJ2-1; possible D gene TRBD2, 7 bases. There are 15 residues in the CDR3. From germline, CDR1 is SGHTA and CDR2 FQGTGA. Trimming removed 0 bases from V and 7 bases from J, with 13 bases in between. The CDR3 region is CASSLTPGGFNEQFF. The CDR3 coding sequence is TGTGCCAGCAGCTTAACGCCGGGGGGCTTTAATGAGCAGTTCTTC.

V gene TRBV20-1 combines with J gene TRBJ1-1, with 7 bases fitting TRBD1. The CDR3 loop spans 13 amino acids. V trimming: 3 bases; J trimming: 3 bases; junction bases outside the gene matches: 4. From germline, CDR1 is DFQATT and CDR2 SNEGSKA (reference sequence). CDR3 sequence (DNA): TGCAGTGCTAGGGTTCAGGGGGACACTGAAGCTTTCTTT. Translation gives CSARVQGDTEAFF.

V and J are TRBV4-2 and TRBJ2-3; the D gene is possibly TRBD2 (5 bases). Germline V gene lookup returns CDR1 LGHNA and CDR2 YNFKEQ. Deletions cut 4 bases from V and 2 bases from J, with 19 bases between. The CDR3 sequence is 17 residues long. The CDR3 DNA is TGTGCCAGCAGCCCGGAGCAGCGGCTCCCCCCCACAGATACGCAGTATTTT. Protein product: CASSPEQRLPPTDTQYF.

This clonotype has only a few counts. The chain employs TRBV27 and TRBJ2-7, with unresolved D. The V gene lost 3 bases and the J gene lost 3 bases, with 12 bases spanning the gap. The CDR3 runs 14 residues. CDR1 and CDR2 from the germline V gene are MNHEY and SMNVEV (reference sequence). In DNA form, the CDR3 reads TGTGCCAGCAGTTTTAAAACAGCAGACTACGAGCAGTACTTC. This gives the protein CASSFKTADYEQYF.